The 5 T cell receptor beta chains below were found in one sample sequenced in a study of shared clonotypes between healthy human individuals (TCRdb year 2020). CD8 naive samples consisted of CD45RO-negative cells that were positively selected for CCR7, yielding a CD45RA+CCR7+ population without TemRA cells. Receptor amplification or capture employed the immunoSEQ multiplex PCR assay. The table was pulled from immuneACCESS by TCRdb, which kept in-frame rearrangements only. Such tables lose some clones; where checked, under half of the loss comes from unresolved V genes, and the rest has no known cause. For this sample there are about 2,200,000 clones; under 95% appear just once. The ten largest make up under 2% of the sample. Sequenced: naive CD8+ T cells from PBMCs. Explained via the paper, the cell subset or site label denotes: CD45RA+CCR7+. Receptors were obtained from a man aged 18 to 29 in good health. Some clones in this sample may be carry-over from other donors' samples.

This chain joins TRBV27 and TRBJ2-6, with 9 bases that match TRBD1. V trimming: 10 bases; J trimming: 3 bases; junction bases outside the gene matches: 16. CDR1 and CDR2 from the germline V gene are MNHEY and SMNVEV (reference sequence). This CDR3 is built from 18 residues. CDR3 DNA: TGTGCCACGCGCCTACACCGGGACAGGGCTAGTGGGGCCAACGTCCTGACTTTC. Translated, it gives CATRLHRDRASGANVLTF.

V gene TRBV9 combines with J gene TRBJ2-1, with D tentatively TRBD2 (5 bases). The V and J ends lost 4 bases and 5 bases respectively, with 10 bases between them. There are 13 residues in the CDR3. CDR1 is SGDLS and CDR2 is YYNGEE in the germline V gene. CDR3 protein: CASSKSGHNEQFF. The CDR3 bases are TGTGCCAGCAGCAAGAGCGGACACAATGAGCAGTTCTTC.

The V and J genes are TRBV13 and TRBJ2-2; D might be TRBD1 or TRBD2, each matching 5 bases. Trimming removed 2 bases at V and 3 bases at J, with 16 bases between. Germline V CDR1 and CDR2: PRHDT, FYEKMQ (reference sequence). The CDR3 consists of 17 residues. CDR3 sequence (DNA): TGTGCCAGCAGCTTATCGGGGACGGCGCATGACACCGGGGAGCTGTTTTTT. This encodes CASSLSGTAHDTGELFF.

The rearrangement joins TRBV6-1 to TRBJ1-2; D may be TRBD1 (5 bases). The CDR3 runs to 15 residues. CDR1 MNHNS and CDR2 SASEGT come from the germline V gene. V lost 2 bases and J lost 0, with 10 bases in between. CDR3: CASSERQNANYGYTF. CDR3 sequence (DNA): TGTGCCAGCAGTGAAAGACAGAATGCTAACTATGGCTACACCTTC.

J is TRBJ2-1 and V is TRBV14; 12 nucleotides agree with TRBD2. Germline CDR1 reads SGHDN; CDR2 reads FVKESK. The J segment lost 2 bases and the V segment lost 4 bases, leaving 3 bases of the junction unmatched. This CDR3 has 16 residues. Here the CDR3 DNA reads TGTGCCAGCAGCCTGAGACTAGCGGGGGCCTACAATGAGCAGTTCTTC. Protein: CASSLRLAGAYNEQFF.